Listed here are 5 T cell receptor beta chains from one sample, sequenced in a study of blood T cells in healthy people across ages. Primers used in a second PCR of roughly 6 to 11 cycles were a sample-barcoded 5' primer and a J-beta primer mix. TCRdb re-called the 5' RACE reads through MiXCR, storing one row per CDR3 protein. The sample gives more than 900,000 distinct CDR3 sequences, about 25% of which show up once; about 0.69% is in the top ten. The same sample was also studied in work on T cells of mothers and their children.

The sequenced sample was blood. These receptors were taken from a girl aged 2 to 10 in good health.

This clonotype was found many times. The rearrangement links TRBV11-2 to TRBJ1-2; 7 nucleotides align to TRBD1. V dropped 1 base and J dropped 4; count of bases not matched to a gene: 0. CDR1 is SGHAT and CDR2 is FQNNGV in the germline V gene. The CDR3 has 13 residues. The CDR3, as DNA: TGTGCCAGCAGCTTAGGGGACAGCTATGGCTACACCTTC. It is translated as CASSLGDSYGYTF.

This chain connects TRBV28 to TRBJ2-4; D unresolved. V lost 4 bases and J lost 8, with 15 bases in between. The CDR3 loop spans 14 amino acids. CDR1 and CDR2 from the germline V gene are MDHEN and SYDVKM. The CDR3 DNA is TGTGCCAGCAGTTCTATAGTCGGGTGGGACATTCAGTACTTC. Translated, it gives CASSSIVGWDIQYF.

This rearrangement joins TRBV7-9 to TRBJ1-1; TRBD1 matches at 8 bases. V shed 5 bases, J shed 7 bases, and the junction held 9 bases outside the gene matches. This CDR3 region has 14 residues. The germline gives CDR1 SEHNR, CDR2 FQNEAQ (reference sequence). As DNA, the CDR3 is TGTGCCAGCAGCAATACAGGGGGACAGGATGAAGCTTTCTTT. It is translated as CASSNTGGQDEAFF. Full variable domain (remainder filled in from reference TRBV7-9 and TRBJ1-1): DTGVSQNPRHKITKRGQNVTFRCDPISEHNRLYWYRQTLGQGPEFLTYFQNEAQLEKSRLLSDRFSAERPKGSFSTLEIQRTEQGDSAMYLCASSNTGGQDEAFFGQGTRLTVV.

V usage is TRBV7-3 and J usage is TRBJ2-1; D perhaps matches TRBD2 (5 bases). CDR1 and CDR2 from the germline V gene are SGHTA and FQGTGA. V lost 6 bases and J 4 bases, leaving 19 bases between the germline ends. The CDR3 length is 16 residues. The CDR3 coding sequence is TGTGCCAGCAGTCCTCAACCGACTACATTTTACAATGAGCAGTTCTTC. Amino acid sequence: CASSPQPTTFYNEQFF.

V and J are TRBV7-3 and TRBJ2-5; possible D gene TRBD1, 5 bases. CDR1 and CDR2 (germline): SGHTA, FQGTGA. The CDR3 contains 15 residues. Trimming cost V 2 bases and J 2 bases, with 12 bases left between them. Here the CDR3 reads CASSLLGAPQETQYF. In DNA, the CDR3 is TGTGCCAGCAGCTTACTAGGGGCCCCTCAAGAGACCCAGTACTTC.